This paragraph reports one T cell receptor beta chain. What it binds is not known. RNA transcripts served as the template for amplifying TCR beta CDR3 regions. Researchers ran a first-round RT-PCR on the TCR CDR3 using the HTBI primer set. One entry per CDR3 protein, called by TCRdb with MiXCR from the multiplex PCR reads. This table has about 700,000 distinct CDR3 sequences, less than 15% appearing once. The data were taken from a study of T cells in Graves' hyperthyroidism and ophthalmopathy. General study findings and limits: Classification by a 13 V-J model distinguished ophthalmopathy from stable hyperthyroidism.

Germline V CDR1 and CDR2: SGDLS, YYNGEE. The V and J ends lost 4 bases and 0 bases, in that order; junction bases with no gene match: 6. This CDR3 has 17 amino acids. Not enrolled were patients with uncontrolled infection, other autoimmune disease, pregnancy or lactation. Material for sequencing was blood. This sequence joins TRBV9 and TRBJ2-2; 10 nucleotides match TRBD2. The sequence was obtained from a woman between 18 and 30 years old with Graves' hyperthyroidism. The CDR3 DNA reads TGTGCCAGCAGCAACCCTAGCGGGAGCCCGAACACCGGGGAGCTGTTTTTT. Protein product: CASSNPSGSPNTGELFF.